This T cell receptor (beta chain) was identified in a study of T cell responses to AZD1222 COVID-19 vaccine. V shed 6 bases, J shed 3 bases, and the junction held 3 bases outside the gene matches. This CDR3 comprises 13 residues. Germline CDR1 is MGHRA and CDR2 is YSYEKL. Libraries were prepared by immunoSEQ multiplex PCR; TCRdb keeps only in-frame clonotypes and omits some of them. The data hold over 100,000 clones, with around nine tenths observed a single time. The receptor's source is an adult in good health. The V and J genes are TRBV4-1 and TRBJ2-3; TRBD2 agrees at 7 bases. Sequenced here: peripheral blood, sampled on day 0 of AZD1222 vaccination. In nucleotides, the CDR3 is TGCGCCAGCAGTCCCGGGAGGACAGATACGCAGTATTTT. Protein product: CASSPGRTDTQYF.